This T cell receptor (beta chain) is from a study of PD-L1 blockade in urothelial cancer. On the study more broadly: Individuals in the cohort had been given 0 to 3 earlier chemotherapy regimens. The median T cell count in blood samples was 110,000 to 150,000.

TCRdb's copy holds only in-frame clones and misses some; the assay was immunoSEQ multiplex PCR. The sample consists of fewer than 130,000 clones, around 85% of them appearing once. The cohort comprised individuals with locally advanced or metastatic urothelial carcinoma. For this clone: What it binds is unknown. This same CDR3 is encoded by further DNA sequences in the sample.

Study-level findings and limits: Durable benefit accompanied greater 3-week expansion of tumor-associated blood clones.

This sample comprised PBMCs, obtained around atezolizumab (anti-PD-L1) treatment. This clonotype was obtained from a man aged 45 to 65 with urothelial cancer.

CDR3 DNA: TGTGCCAGCTCACCCCGGACAGGCGGAACAGATACGCAGTATTTT. It translates to CASSPRTGGTDTQYF. This rearrangement joins TRBV18 to TRBJ2-3; 7 nucleotides agree with TRBD1. Germline CDR1 reads KGHSH; CDR2 reads LQKENI. The CDR3 covers 15 residues. Unmatched junction bases numbered 6, after V lost 3 bases and J lost 3 bases.